These 3 T cell receptor beta chains were sequenced from one sample in a study of cytomegalovirus exposure and HLA in healthy donors. The PCR used 60 Vbeta and 13 Jbeta primers. Method: immunoSEQ multiplex PCR; TCRdb's copy keeps in-frame clones and lacks some. The sample lists roughly 230,000 clones; roughly 84% were seen once. The sequenced material came from PBMCs. Source of these receptors: a girl aged 2 to 9 in good health and CMV-seronegative.

This clone was counted only a few times. The V gene is TRBV28, the J gene TRBJ1-6, with D unresolved. This CDR3 comprises 13 residues. Trimming removed 3 bases from V and 8 bases from J, with 8 bases in between. Germline CDR1 reads MDHEN; CDR2 reads SYDVKM. CDR3 nucleotides: TGTGCCAGCAGTTTCCCAGGCGATTCACCCCTCCACTTT. It translates to CASSFPGDSPLHF.

This chain links TRBV9 with TRBJ2-5; TRBD2 aligns across 8 bases. Germline CDR1 and CDR2: SGDLS and YYNGEE. The ends lost 2 bases at V and 5 bases at J; junction bases unmatched: 8. CDR3 size: 15 residues. CDR3 region: CASSVARGVDETQYF. The CDR3 coding sequence is TGTGCCAGCAGCGTTGCGCGGGGGGTAGATGAGACCCAGTACTTC.

J is TRBJ2-7 and V is TRBV25-1; the D is unclear. This CDR3 region has 11 residues. V shed 5 bases and J shed 5 bases, with 7 bases lying between them. Per the germline V gene, CDR1 is MGHDK and CDR2 is SYGVNS. This CDR3 is CASSFLDEQYF. The CDR3 nucleotides read TGTGCCAGCAGTTTTCTAGACGAGCAGTACTTC.